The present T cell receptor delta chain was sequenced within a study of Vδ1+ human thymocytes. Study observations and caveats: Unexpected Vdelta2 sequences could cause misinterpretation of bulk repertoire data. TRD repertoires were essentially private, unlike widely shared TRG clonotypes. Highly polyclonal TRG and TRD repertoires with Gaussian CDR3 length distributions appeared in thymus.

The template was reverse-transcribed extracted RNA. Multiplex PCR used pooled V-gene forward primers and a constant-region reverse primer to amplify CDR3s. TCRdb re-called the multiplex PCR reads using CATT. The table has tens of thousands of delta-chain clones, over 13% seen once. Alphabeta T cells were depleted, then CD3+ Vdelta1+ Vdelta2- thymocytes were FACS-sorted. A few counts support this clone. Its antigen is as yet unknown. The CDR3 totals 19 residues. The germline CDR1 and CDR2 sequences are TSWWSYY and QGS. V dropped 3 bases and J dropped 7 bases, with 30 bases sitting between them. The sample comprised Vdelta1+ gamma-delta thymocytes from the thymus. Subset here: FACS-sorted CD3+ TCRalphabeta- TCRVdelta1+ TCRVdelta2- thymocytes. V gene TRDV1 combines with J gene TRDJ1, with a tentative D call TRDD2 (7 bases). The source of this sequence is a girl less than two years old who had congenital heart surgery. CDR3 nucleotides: TGTGCTCTTGGGGAGAACGGCCTTCCTCCGAGTACTGGGAAAGGTAAACTCATCTTT. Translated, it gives CALGENGLPPSTGKGKLIF.